This T cell receptor beta chain came from a study of T cells in Graves' hyperthyroidism and ophthalmopathy. There were TCR beta CDR3 regions amplified from RNA transcripts. HTBI primers were the set used in a first-round RT-PCR of the TCR CDR3. TCRdb re-derived calls from the multiplex PCR reads in MiXCR, one entry per CDR3 protein. The sample includes about 400,000 distinct CDR3 sequences, around 14% of them seen just once. At least ten counts were recorded for this clonotype. The CDR3 spans 11 residues. J was trimmed by 13 bases and V by 6 bases; bases with no gene match: 8. Germline V gene data show CDR1 as SNHLY and CDR2 as FYNNEI.

The specimen was blood. The receptor was isolated from a woman aged 30 to 39 with Graves' hyperthyroidism. The chain recombines TRBV2 with TRBJ1-1, with 7 bases identical to TRBD1. Here the CDR3 reads CASRGTALFFF. The CDR3 region has the DNA TGTGCCAGCAGGGGGACAGCTCTTTTTTTCTTT.